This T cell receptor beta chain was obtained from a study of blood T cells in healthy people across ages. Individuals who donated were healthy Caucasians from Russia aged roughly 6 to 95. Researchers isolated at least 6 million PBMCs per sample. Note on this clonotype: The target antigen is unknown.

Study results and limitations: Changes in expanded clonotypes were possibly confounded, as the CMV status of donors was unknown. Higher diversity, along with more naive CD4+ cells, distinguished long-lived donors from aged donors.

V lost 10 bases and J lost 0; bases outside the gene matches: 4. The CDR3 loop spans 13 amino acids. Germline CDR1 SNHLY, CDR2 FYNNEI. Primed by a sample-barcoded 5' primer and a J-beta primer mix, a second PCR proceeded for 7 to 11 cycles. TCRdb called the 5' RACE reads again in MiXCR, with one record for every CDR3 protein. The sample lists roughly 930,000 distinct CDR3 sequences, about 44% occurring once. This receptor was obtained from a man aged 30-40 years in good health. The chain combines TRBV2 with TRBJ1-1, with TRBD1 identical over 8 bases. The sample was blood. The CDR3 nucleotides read TGTGCCATCACGACAGGGGTGAACACTGAAGCTTTCTTT. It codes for CAITTGVNTEAFF.